This T cell receptor (beta chain) was recovered during a study of CD8+ T cells in alopecia areata. cDNA prepared by RNA extraction and subsequent reverse transcription served as the template for sequencing. Produced via immunoSEQ multiplex PCR; TCRdb's table is partial and in-frame only. The table lists 200,000 to 250,000 clones, about three fifths of them singletons. The CDR3 consists of 15 residues. After removal of 1 base from V and 9 bases from J, the junction contained 6 bases not matched to a gene. Per the germline V gene, CDR1 is KGHSH and CDR2 is LQKENI. Treatment of the sample: oral pan-JAK inhibitor, 5-10 mg twice daily. From alopecia areata patients, lesional scalp punch biopsies and peripheral blood were collected.

The chain employs TRBV18 and TRBJ2-1, with 10 bases fitting TRBD2. This material consisted of CD4+ T cells sorted from blood, taken at week 4, from a patient treated with tofacitinib. This receptor was obtained from a human donor with alopecia areata. The CDR3 is CASSPRSGGAGEQFF. Written as DNA, the CDR3 is TGTGCCAGCTCACCACGGAGCGGGGGGGCCGGTGAGCAGTTCTTC.